Below are 5 T cell receptor beta chains sequenced from a single sample in a study of blood T cell repertoires in COVID-19. Repertoires were generated with immunoSEQ multiplex PCR, while TCRdb's copy carries only in-frame clones and drops some. The sample contains some 200,000 clones, around four fifths of which appear only once. Sequencing was performed on PBMCs or T cells enriched from blood (not recorded which). These receptor sequences come from a man in his forties who had recovered from COVID-19.

This chain links TRBV3-1 (or the pseudogene TRBV3-2) with TRBJ1-1; TRBD1 aligns across 7 bases. The CDR3 sequence is 12 residues long. Germline V gene sequence: CDR1 LGHDT, CDR2 YNNKEL (reference sequence). The V segment lost 4 bases and the J segment 5 bases; nucleotides outside the gene matches: 1. The CDR3 spells CASSLQGTEAFF. In nucleotides, the CDR3 is TGTGCCAGCAGCCTACAGGGGACTGAAGCTTTCTTT.

This clone was observed many times. The rearrangement uses TRBV5-4 and TRBJ2-2, with D unresolved. Trimming removed 0 bases from V and 2 bases from J, with 14 bases in between. The germline V gene encodes CDR1 SGHNT and CDR2 YYREEE (reference sequence). The CDR3 has 17 residues. CDR3 in amino acids: CASSLASGSRNTGELFF. The CDR3 region has the DNA TGTGCCAGCAGCTTGGCCAGTGGTAGCCGAAACACCGGGGAGCTGTTTTTT.

This clone occurred once. V is TRBV6-5 and J is TRBJ2-1; TRBD2 agrees at 10 bases. The germline V gene has CDR1 MNHEY and CDR2 SVGAGI. This CDR3 is 14 amino acids long. J gave up 10 bases and V 6 bases, and 9 bases lay outside the gene matches. The CDR3 spells CASRPLAGAREQFF. CDR3 coding DNA: TGTGCCAGCAGGCCTCTAGCGGGAGCAAGGGAGCAGTTCTTC.

This chain uses TRBV3-1 (or the pseudogene TRBV3-2) with TRBJ1-2; D is ambiguous. CDR1 is LGHDT, CDR2 YNNKEL, per germline (reference sequence). V was pared by 3 bases and J by 2 bases, with 7 bases between. The CDR3 is 13 residues long. CDR3 in amino acids: CASSQYLNYGYTF. The CDR3 bases are TGTGCCAGCAGCCAGTACCTAAACTATGGCTACACCTTC.

This chain joins TRBV15 and TRBJ2-1; D perhaps matches TRBD1 (6 bases). Germline-derived CDR1 and CDR2 are LNHNV and YYDKDF (reference sequence). There are 13 residues in the CDR3. The germline V and J ends were trimmed by 0 bases and 9 bases, with 9 bases remaining between them. The DNA of the CDR3 is TGTGCCACCAGCAGAGAGCAGGGGCGTGAGCAGTTCTTC. Translated, it gives CATSREQGREQFF.